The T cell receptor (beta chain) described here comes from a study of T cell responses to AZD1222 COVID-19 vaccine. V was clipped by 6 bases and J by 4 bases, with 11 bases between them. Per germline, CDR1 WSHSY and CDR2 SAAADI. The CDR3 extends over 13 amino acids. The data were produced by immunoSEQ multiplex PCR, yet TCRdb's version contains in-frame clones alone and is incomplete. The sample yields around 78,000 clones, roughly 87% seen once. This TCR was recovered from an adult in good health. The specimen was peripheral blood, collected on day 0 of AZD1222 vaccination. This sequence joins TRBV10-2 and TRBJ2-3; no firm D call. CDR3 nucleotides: TGCGCCAGCAGGACCCAATATCCAGATACGCAGTATTTT. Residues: CASRTQYPDTQYF.